This T cell receptor beta chain emerged from a study of CD8 T cells in ankylosing spondylitis. Regarding the study as a whole: Clones linked to disease, bearing a CD8+ phenotype, were relatively rare in peripheral blood. Significant enrichment of disease-linked clones was reportedly seen in matched ankylosing spondylitis synovial fluid.

The junction had 4 bases not matched to a gene; V was cut back by 0 bases and J by 2 bases. Germline values: CDR1 SGHRS, CDR2 YFSETQ. The CDR3 is 16 residues long. TCRdb independently ran MiXCR on the 5' RACE reads; one entry per CDR3 protein. This sample yields some 270,000 distinct CDR3 sequences, of which about 20% are seen a single time; around 33% belongs to the top ten. This clonotype was observed a handful of times. Its specificity is not known. This clonotype was sampled from a male donor with ankylosing spondylitis or in good health (not recorded which). The rearrangement links TRBV5-1 to TRBJ2-3; 9 bases map to TRBD1. The sequencing sample was made of blood, either unsorted or a sorted T cell fraction (not recorded which). CDR3 bases: TGCGCCAGCAGCTTGGAGGACAGGGGACCCACAGATACGCAGTATTTT. It is translated as CASSLEDRGPTDTQYF.